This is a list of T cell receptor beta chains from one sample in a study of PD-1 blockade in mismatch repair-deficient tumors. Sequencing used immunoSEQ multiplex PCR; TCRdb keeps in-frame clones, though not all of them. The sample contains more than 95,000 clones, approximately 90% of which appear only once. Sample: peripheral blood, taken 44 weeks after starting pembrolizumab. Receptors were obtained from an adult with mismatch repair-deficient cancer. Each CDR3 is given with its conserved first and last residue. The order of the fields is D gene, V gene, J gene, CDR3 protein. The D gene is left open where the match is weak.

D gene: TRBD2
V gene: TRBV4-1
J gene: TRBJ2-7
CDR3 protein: CASSHLLAGVGNYEQYF

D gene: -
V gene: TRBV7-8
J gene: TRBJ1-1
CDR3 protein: CASSLEYGGHNTEAFF

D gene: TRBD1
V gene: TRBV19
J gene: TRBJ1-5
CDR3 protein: CASSIVGTGSQPQHF

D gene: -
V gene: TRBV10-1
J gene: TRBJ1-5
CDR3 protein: CASKGTPRLLNQPQHF

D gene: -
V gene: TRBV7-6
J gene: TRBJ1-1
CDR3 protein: CASSAELDRNTEAFF

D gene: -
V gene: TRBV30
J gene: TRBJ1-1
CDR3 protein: CAWSVGVYTEAFF

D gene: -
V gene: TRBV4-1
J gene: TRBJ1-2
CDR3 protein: CASSQAIRRDGYTF

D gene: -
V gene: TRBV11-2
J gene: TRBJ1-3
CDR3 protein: CASSFPNRVISGNTIYF

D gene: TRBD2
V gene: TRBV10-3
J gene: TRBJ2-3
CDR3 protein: CAITSGRGDTQYF

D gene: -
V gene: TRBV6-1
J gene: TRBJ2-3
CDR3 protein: CASTLDGGSTDTQYF

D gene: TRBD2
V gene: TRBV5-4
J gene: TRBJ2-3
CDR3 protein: CASSLGTSPSTDTQYF

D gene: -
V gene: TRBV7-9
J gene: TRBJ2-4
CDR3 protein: CASSLDWKSAKNIQYF

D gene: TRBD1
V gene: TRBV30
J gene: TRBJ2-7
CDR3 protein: CAWSVRQGWTYEQYF

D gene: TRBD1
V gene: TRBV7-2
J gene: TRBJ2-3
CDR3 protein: CASSSQGAVTDTQYF

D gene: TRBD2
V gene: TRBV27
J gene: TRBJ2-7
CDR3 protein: CASSIPPSGSGEVKQYF

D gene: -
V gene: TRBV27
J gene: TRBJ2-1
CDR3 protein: CASSFTPYNEQFF

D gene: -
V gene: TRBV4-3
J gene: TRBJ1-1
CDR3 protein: CASSQDILIGGGMNTEAFF

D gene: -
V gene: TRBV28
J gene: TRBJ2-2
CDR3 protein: CASRLNTGELFF

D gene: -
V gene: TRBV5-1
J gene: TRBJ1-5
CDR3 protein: CASSRGDGFNQPQHF

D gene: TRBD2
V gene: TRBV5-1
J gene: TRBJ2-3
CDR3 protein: CASSTIGLAGGDLTQYF

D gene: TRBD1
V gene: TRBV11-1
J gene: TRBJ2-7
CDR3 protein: CASSPSRDSRYEQYF

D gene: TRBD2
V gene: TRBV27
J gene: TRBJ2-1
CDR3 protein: CASRRTSGYNEQFF

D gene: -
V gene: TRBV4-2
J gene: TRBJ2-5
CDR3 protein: CASSQEGGEQETQYF

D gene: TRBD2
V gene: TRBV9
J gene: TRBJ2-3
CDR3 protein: CASSAPGLGAGADTQYF

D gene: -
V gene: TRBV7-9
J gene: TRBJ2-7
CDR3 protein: CASSLVATYEQYF

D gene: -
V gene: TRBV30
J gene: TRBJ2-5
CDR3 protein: CAWSVGGETQYF

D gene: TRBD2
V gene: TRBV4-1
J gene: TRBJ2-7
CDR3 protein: CASSQVSGLAGAYEQYF

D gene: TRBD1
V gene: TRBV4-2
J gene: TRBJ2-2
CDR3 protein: CASSVDRVDYRELFF

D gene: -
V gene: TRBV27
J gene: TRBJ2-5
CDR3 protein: CASSPDFETQYF

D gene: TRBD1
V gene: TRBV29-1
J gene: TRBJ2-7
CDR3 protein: CSVELVGTGGYEQYF

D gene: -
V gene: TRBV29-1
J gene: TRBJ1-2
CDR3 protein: CSVEEFASNAYGYTF

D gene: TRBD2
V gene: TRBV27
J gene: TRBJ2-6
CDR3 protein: CASSLVGGAGANVLTF

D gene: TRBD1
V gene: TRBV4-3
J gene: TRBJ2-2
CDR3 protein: CASSRDRSGVGELFF

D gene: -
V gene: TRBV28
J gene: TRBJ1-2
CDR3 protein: CASSILRAGYTF

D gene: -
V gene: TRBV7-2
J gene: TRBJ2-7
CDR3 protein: CASSLSPGEIPYEQYF

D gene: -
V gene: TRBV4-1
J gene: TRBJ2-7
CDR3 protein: CASSQDGGASYEQYF

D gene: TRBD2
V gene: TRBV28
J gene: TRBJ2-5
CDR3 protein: CASSLSREGLAGGPSETQYF

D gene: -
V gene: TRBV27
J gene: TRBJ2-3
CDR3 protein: CASMEGVLDTQYF

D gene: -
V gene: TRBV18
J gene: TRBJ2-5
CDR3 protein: CASSKGVRETQYF

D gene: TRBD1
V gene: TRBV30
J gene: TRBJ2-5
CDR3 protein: CAWYGTGAKETQYF

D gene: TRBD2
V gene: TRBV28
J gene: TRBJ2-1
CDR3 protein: CASRYSGTPYNEQFF

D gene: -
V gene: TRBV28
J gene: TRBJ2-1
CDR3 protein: CASSPLQGNNEQFF

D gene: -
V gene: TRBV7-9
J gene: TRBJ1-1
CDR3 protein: CASTGTRGPLEAFF

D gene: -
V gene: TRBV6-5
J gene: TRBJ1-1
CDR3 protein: CASSPKMNTEAFF

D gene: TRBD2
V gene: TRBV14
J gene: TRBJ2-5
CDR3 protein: CASGRTGLADQETQYF

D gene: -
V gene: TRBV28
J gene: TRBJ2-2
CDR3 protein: CASSKLNTGELFF

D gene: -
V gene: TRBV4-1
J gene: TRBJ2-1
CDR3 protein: CASSQEGRPGQGAYNEQFF

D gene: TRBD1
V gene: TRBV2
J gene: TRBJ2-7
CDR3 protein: CASSSWVPLGQEKYF

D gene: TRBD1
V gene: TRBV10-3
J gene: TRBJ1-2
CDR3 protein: CAISPRVDRDYGYTF

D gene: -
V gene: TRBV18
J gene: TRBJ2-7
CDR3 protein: CASSPGLTYEQYF

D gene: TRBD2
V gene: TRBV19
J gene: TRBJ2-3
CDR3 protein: CASSIAPGGSGRWDTQYF

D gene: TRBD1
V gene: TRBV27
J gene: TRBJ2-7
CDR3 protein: CASSSPGQGVLEQYF

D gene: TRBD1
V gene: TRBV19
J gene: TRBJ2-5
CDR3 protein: CASRGQGRGETQYF